This is a list of T cell receptor beta chains from one sample in a study of T-cell memory formation after mild COVID-19. Each CDR3 protein is one row after TCRdb ran MiXCR on the 5' RACE reads. This table holds approximately 260,000 distinct CDR3 sequences, 15% to 20% found once. Source material: PBMCs or a T cell subset sorted from them (not recorded which). Every receptor here comes from a man younger than 35 who had mild COVID-19 (a few samples of this study predate the infection). Cell type and time point are not known. The CDR3 runs from the conserved cysteine through the conserved F or W. Fields, in order: clone size, V gene, D gene, J gene, CDR3 DNA, CDR3 protein. D genes are given only for firm matches. The size entry is marked missing in some rows and otherwise reads once, few, many or a size class.

>NA|TRBV6-2/TRBV6-3|NA|TRBJ1-1
TGTGCCAGCATTTCCGTGGGCAGCTCCCTGAACACTGAAGCTTTCTTT
CASISVGSSLNTEAFF
>few|TRBV5-1|TRBD2|TRBJ2-5
TGCGCCAGCAGCTCTGGCGGGGGGAACCAAGAGACCCAGTACTTC
CASSSGGGNQETQYF
>NA|TRBV27|TRBD2|TRBJ2-1
TGTGCCAGCAGTTCCTTGACTAGCGGGGGAGCCTCCTACAATGAGCAGTTCTTC
CASSSLTSGGASYNEQFF
>NA|TRBV4-1|NA|TRBJ1-2
TGCGCCAGCAGCCAAAGCGGGGGGGAGGACTACACCTTC
CASSQSGGEDYTF
>few|TRBV4-2|NA|TRBJ1-1
TGTGCCAGCAGCAACGAGGGGGGGAACACTGAAGCTTTCTTT
CASSNEGGNTEAFF
>NA|TRBV10-3|NA|TRBJ1-1
TGTGCCATCAGTGCCCGGGAGCCAAATGAAGCTTTCTTT
CAISAREPNEAFF
>NA|TRBV4-1|NA|TRBJ2-2
TGCGCCAGCAGCCAAGAAGGTCGGGGTTCCGGGGAGCTGTTTTTT
CASSQEGRGSGELFF
>few|TRBV10-3|NA|TRBJ2-1
TGTGCCATCAGTGAGTCGACCCATGAGCAGTTCTTC
CAISESTHEQFF
>NA|TRBV7-9|NA|TRBJ2-3
TGTGCCAGCAGCCCTAAATACAAGGATACGCAGTATTTT
CASSPKYKDTQYF
>few|TRBV3-1|NA|TRBJ1-1
NA
CASSPLRAGGEAFF
>NA|TRBV24-1|TRBD1|TRBJ2-5
TGTGCCACCAGTGACCGGGACAGGGGGTACCAAGAGACCCAGTACTTC
CATSDRDRGYQETQYF
>many|TRBV12-3/TRBV12-4|NA|TRBJ2-2
TGTGCCAGCAGTTTCCACAGTAACACCGGGGAGCTGTTTTTT
CASSFHSNTGELFF
>few|TRBV20-1|NA|TRBJ1-6
TGCAGTGCTAGAGATCCGGCGGCAAGCTCCTATAATTCACCCCTCCACTTT
CSARDPAASSYNSPLHF
>NA|TRBV20-1|NA|TRBJ2-5
TGCAGTGCTACCGGGGGCGGGAAGACCCAGTACTTC
CSATGGGKTQYF
>few|TRBV5-1|NA|TRBJ2-1
TGCGCCAGCAGCTTGGCACCCCTGAGCTCCTACAATGAGCAGTTCTTC
CASSLAPLSSYNEQFF
>NA|TRBV3-1|NA|TRBJ2-7
TGTGCCAGCAGCCAAGACAGCACCTACGAGCAGTACTTC
CASSQDSTYEQYF
>NA|TRBV20-1|TRBD1|TRBJ2-7
TGCAGTGCTAGGGACAGGGGGCCCAGCTCCTACGAGCAGTACTTC
CSARDRGPSSYEQYF
>NA|TRBV2|NA|TRBJ1-2
TGTGCCAGCTGGCCGGGGGGGGGCCGAGGCTACACCTTC
CASWPGGGRGYTF
>few|TRBV30|TRBD1|TRBJ2-3
TGTGCCTGGAGTGTTAGGGGGACAGGAGTCACAGATACGCAGTATTTT
CAWSVRGTGVTDTQYF
>NA|TRBV7-3|NA|TRBJ1-1
TGTGCCAGCAGCACAGGGACAACCCGCTCCTACACTGAAGCTTTCTTT
CASSTGTTRSYTEAFF
>few|TRBV28|NA|TRBJ2-5
TGTGCCAGCACCCTGGGCCCAGAGGGCGGGACCCAGTACTTC
CASTLGPEGGTQYF
>NA|TRBV19|NA|TRBJ1-1
TGTGCCAGTAGTCCCTACGGTGTGGACACTGAAGCTTTCTTT
CASSPYGVDTEAFF
>NA|TRBV5-1|NA|TRBJ2-5
TGCGCCAGCAGCTTGTCCCCGGGGCAAGAGACCCAGTACTTC
CASSLSPGQETQYF
>NA|TRBV3-1|TRBD2|TRBJ2-5
TGTGCCAGCAGCCAAGGGTCGGGACTAGGGGGAGAGACCCAGTACTTC
CASSQGSGLGGETQYF
>NA|TRBV4-1|NA|TRBJ2-4
TGCGCCAGCAGCCAAGCCGGGACACTATTAGCAGTTCAGTACTTC
CASSQAGTLLAVQYF
>NA|TRBV12-2|NA|TRBJ1-1
TGTGCAAGTCGCTCACCCTTGAAGGGGGTTCGGTTTCCTGAAGCTTTCTTT
CASRSPLKGVRFPEAFF
>NA|TRBV20-1|NA|TRBJ1-2
TGCAGTGCTCGATCAGATGCTGGCTACACCTTC
CSARSDAGYTF
>few|TRBV2|NA|TRBJ1-2
TGTGCCAGCAGTGAAACATGGGGGGCTAACTATGGCTACACCTTC
CASSETWGANYGYTF
>many|TRBV24-1|NA|TRBJ2-2
TGTGCCACCAGCCAAGAAAACACCGGGGAGCTGTTTTTT
CATSQENTGELFF
>NA|TRBV7-2|NA|TRBJ1-4
TGTGCCAGCAGCCAGGGGACAAGAAATGAAAAACTGTTTTTT
CASSQGTRNEKLFF
>few|TRBV6-1|NA|TRBJ1-5
TGTGCCAGCAGTGAAAGGGATCGGCAGCCCCAGCATTTT
CASSERDRQPQHF
>few|TRBV18|NA|TRBJ2-3
TGTGCCAGCTCCCCGACCGGGCCCCCTATGGATACGCAGTATTTT
CASSPTGPPMDTQYF
>few|TRBV4-3|NA|TRBJ2-3
TGCGCCAGCAGCCAAGACCACACAGATACGCAGTATTTT
CASSQDHTDTQYF
>NA|TRBV7-2|NA|TRBJ2-5
TGTGCCAGCAGCCCTGCGTCCAGGGGAGAGACCCAGTACTTC
CASSPASRGETQYF
>few|TRBV12-3/TRBV12-4|NA|TRBJ2-3
TGTGCCAGCAGTTTCCGGCGCACAGATACGCAGTATTTT
CASSFRRTDTQYF
>few|TRBV27|TRBD1|TRBJ2-5
TGTGCCAGCAAAGGGAGCAGGGGGCAAGAGACCCAGTACTTC
CASKGSRGQETQYF
>many|TRBV21-1|NA|TRBJ1-2
TGTGCCAGCCCGCGCTCGCCAGGGGCCGCCTATGGCTACACCTTC
CASPRSPGAAYGYTF
>few|TRBV30|NA|TRBJ2-1
TGTGCCTGGTCTTTTCGGGGGTTGACGAACAATGAGCAGTTCTTC
CAWSFRGLTNNEQFF
>NA|TRBV4-1|NA|TRBJ1-5
TGCGCCAGCAGCCAGGAGAATCAGCCCCAGCATTTT
CASSQENQPQHF
>few|TRBV5-1|NA|TRBJ2-5
TGCGCCAGCAGCTGGGGACAAAACCAAGAGACCCAGTACTTC
CASSWGQNQETQYF
>many|TRBV7-2|TRBD2|TRBJ2-3
TGTGCCAGCAGCGTCGCCCCGACCCGGGAGGCTACGCAGTATTTT
CASSVAPTREATQYF
>NA|TRBV4-3|TRBD2|TRBJ2-1
TGCGCCAGCAGCGTCTTGGGGCGCGGGGGGGCGAGGAATGAGCAGTTCTTC
CASSVLGRGGARNEQFF
>many|TRBV5-4|NA|TRBJ2-7
TGTGCCAGCAGCCCCAGCCCAAGCGACAGTTACGAGCAGTACTTC
CASSPSPSDSYEQYF
>few|TRBV4-3|NA|TRBJ2-5
TGCGCCAGCAGCCAAGATTGGCAATCGACCCAGTACTTC
CASSQDWQSTQYF
>few|TRBV5-1|NA|TRBJ1-1
TGCGCCAGCAGCCACGGACAGTCCGCTGAAGCTTTCTTT
CASSHGQSAEAFF
>few|TRBV12-3/TRBV12-4|NA|TRBJ1-5
TGTGCCAGCAGTTCGGCCAGATTCAATCAGCCCCAGCATTTT
CASSSARFNQPQHF
>once|TRBV6-1|TRBD1|TRBJ2-3
TGTGCCAGCAGAGGGGACAGGGAGTCCGATACGCAGTATTTT
CASRGDRESDTQYF
>few|TRBV6-5|NA|TRBJ1-2
TGTGCCAGCAGAGATCCTAACTATGGCTACACCTTC
CASRDPNYGYTF
>few|TRBV4-2|NA|TRBJ2-5
TGTGCCAGCAGCCAAGAGCAGGTAGCGGAGACCCAGTACTTC
CASSQEQVAETQYF
>NA|TRBV7-9|NA|TRBJ1-2
TGTGCCAGCAGCTCAACCGGGACTAACTATGGCTACACCTTC
CASSSTGTNYGYTF
>NA|TRBV21-1|NA|TRBJ1-1
TGTGCCAGCAGCAAAGCACGGACAGGACCGACAGCAGGAGCTTTCTTT
CASSKARTGPTAGAFF
>NA|TRBV20-1|NA|TRBJ2-7
TGCAGTGCTAGTCGATGGGCCTACGAGCAGTACTTC
CSASRWAYEQYF
>few|TRBV4-1|NA|TRBJ2-2
TGCGCCAGCAGCCATACCACCCTAAACACCGGGGAGCTGTTTTTT
CASSHTTLNTGELFF
>few|TRBV12-3/TRBV12-4|NA|TRBJ2-2
TGTGCCAGCAGTTTGGATTCGGGGGGCCCCACCGGGGAGCTGTTTTTT
CASSLDSGGPTGELFF
>many|TRBV9|TRBD2|TRBJ2-7
TGTGCCAGCAGCGTAGCCGGGACTAGCGGTGCGATGTACGAGCAGTACTTC
CASSVAGTSGAMYEQYF
>NA|TRBV20-1|NA|TRBJ1-1
TGCAGTGCTCTCCGACAGATCTCAAGCACTGAAGCTTTCTTT
CSALRQISSTEAFF
>NA|TRBV7-2|NA|TRBJ2-1
TGTGCCAGCAGCTTAGGGTCTGGCTACAATGAGCAGTTCTTC
CASSLGSGYNEQFF
>NA|TRBV20-1|NA|TRBJ2-7
TGCAGTGCTAGTGCAGGCGCCTACGAGCAGTACTTC
CSASAGAYEQYF
>few|TRBV7-3|NA|TRBJ1-5
TGTGCCAGCAGCTTAAGGAGGGGTCAGCCCCAGCATTTT
CASSLRRGQPQHF
>NA|TRBV12-3/TRBV12-4|TRBD1|TRBJ1-4
TGTGCCAGCAGTTTCGTCTGGGACAGGAGAGAAAAACTGTTTTTT
CASSFVWDRREKLFF